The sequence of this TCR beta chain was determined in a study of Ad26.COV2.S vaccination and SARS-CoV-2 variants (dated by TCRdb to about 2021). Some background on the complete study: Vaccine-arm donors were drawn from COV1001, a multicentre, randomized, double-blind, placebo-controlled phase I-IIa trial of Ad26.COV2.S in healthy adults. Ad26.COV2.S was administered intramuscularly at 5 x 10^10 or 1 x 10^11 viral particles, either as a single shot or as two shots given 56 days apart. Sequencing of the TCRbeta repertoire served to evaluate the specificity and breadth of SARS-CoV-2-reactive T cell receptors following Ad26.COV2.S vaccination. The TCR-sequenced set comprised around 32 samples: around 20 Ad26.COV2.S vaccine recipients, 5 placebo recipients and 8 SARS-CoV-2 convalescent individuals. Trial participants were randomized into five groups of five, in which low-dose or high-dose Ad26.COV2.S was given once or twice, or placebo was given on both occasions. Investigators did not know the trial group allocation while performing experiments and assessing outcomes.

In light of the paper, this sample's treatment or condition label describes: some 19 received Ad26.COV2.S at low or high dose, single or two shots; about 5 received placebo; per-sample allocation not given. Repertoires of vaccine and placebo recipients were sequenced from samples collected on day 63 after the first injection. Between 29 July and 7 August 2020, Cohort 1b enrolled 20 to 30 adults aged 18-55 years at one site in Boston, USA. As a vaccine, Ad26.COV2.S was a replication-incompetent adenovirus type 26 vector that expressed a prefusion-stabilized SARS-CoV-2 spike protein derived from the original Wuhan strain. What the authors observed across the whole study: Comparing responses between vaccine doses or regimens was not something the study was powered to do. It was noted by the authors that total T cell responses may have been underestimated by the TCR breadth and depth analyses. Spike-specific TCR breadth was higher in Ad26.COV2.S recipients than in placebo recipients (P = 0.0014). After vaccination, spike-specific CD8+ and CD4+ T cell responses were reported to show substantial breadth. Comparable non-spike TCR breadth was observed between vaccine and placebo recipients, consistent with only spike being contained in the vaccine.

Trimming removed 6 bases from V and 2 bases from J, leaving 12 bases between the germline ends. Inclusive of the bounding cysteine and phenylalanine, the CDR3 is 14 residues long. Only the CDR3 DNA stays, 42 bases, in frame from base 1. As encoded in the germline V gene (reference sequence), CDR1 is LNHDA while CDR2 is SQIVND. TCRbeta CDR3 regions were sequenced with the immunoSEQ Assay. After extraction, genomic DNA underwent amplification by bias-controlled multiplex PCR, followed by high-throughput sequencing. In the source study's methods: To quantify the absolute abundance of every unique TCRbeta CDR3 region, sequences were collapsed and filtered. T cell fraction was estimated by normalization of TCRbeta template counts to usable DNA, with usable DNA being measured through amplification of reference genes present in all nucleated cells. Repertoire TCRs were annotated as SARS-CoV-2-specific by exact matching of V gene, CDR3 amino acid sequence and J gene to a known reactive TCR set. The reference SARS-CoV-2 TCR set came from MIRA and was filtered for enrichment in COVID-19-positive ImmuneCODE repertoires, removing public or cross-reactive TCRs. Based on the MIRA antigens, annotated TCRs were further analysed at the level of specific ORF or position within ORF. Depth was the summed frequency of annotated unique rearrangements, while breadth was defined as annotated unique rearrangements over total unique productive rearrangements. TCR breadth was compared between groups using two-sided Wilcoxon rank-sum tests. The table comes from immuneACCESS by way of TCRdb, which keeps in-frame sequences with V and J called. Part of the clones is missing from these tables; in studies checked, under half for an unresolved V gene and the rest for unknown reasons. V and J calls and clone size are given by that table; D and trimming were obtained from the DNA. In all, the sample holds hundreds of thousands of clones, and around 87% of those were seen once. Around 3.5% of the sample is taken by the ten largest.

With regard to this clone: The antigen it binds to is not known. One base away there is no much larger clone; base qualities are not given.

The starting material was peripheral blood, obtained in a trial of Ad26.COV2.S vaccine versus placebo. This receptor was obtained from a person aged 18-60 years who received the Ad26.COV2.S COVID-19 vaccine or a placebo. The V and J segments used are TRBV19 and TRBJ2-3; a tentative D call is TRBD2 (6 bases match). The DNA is TGTGCCAGTAGGGGACTCCTTAACACAGATACGCAGTATTTT. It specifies CASRGLLNTDTQYF. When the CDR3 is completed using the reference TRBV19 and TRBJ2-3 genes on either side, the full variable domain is DGGITQSPKYLFRKEGQNVTLSCEQNLNHDAMYWYRQDPGQGLRLIYYSQIVNDFQKGDIAEGYSVSREKKESFPLTVTSAQKNPTAFYLCASRGLLNTDTQYFGPGTRLTVL.